This is a list of T cell receptor beta chains from one sample in a study of PD-1 blockade in classical Hodgkin lymphoma. TCRdb's copy holds only in-frame clones and misses some; the assay was immunoSEQ multiplex PCR. The table records 17,000 or so clones, around 80% of them present only once. The source was peripheral blood mononuclear cells (PBMCs), collected at baseline. Receptor source: a human donor with classical Hodgkin lymphoma. CDR3s include the opening cysteine and the closing phenylalanine or tryptophan. Each record gives: J gene, clone size, D gene, V gene, CDR3 DNA, CDR3 protein. The D gene is left open where the match is weak. The size of a clone is reported for some rows only, either as once, few or many, or as a class for expanded clones.

>TRBJ1-5|-|-|TRBV5-5
TGTGCCAGCAGCTTGAGCGGCAATCAGCCCCAGCATTTT
CASSLSGNQPQHF
>TRBJ2-1|-|-|TRBV5-4
TGTGCCAGCAGCCTCTCCGGGACAAGCATGGGAAATGAGCAGTTCTTC
CASSLSGTSMGNEQFF
>TRBJ2-7|-|-|TRBV7-2
TGTGCCAGCAGCTTGGAGGCACAGATCCACGAGCAGTACTTC
CASSLEAQIHEQYF
>TRBJ2-5|-|-|TRBV2
TGTGCCAACAGGGACTACCAAGAGACCCAGTACTTC
CANRDYQETQYF
>TRBJ1-4|-|-|TRBV29-1
TGCAGCGCAACTTTCACGGGTGAAAAACTGTTTTTT
CSATFTGEKLFF
>TRBJ1-3|once|-|TRBV7-8
TGTGCCAGCAGCTTACTATACCTAGGTGGAAACACCATATATTTT
CASSLLYLGGNTIYF
>TRBJ2-7|few|TRBD1|TRBV7-7
TGTGCCAGCAGCTTAGGGACAGGTGTCCTCTACGAGCAGTACTTC
CASSLGTGVLYEQYF
>TRBJ1-4|-|-|TRBV28
TGTGCCAGCAGCCCACGGGGGGGAACTAATGAAAAACTGTTTTTT
CASSPRGGTNEKLFF
>TRBJ2-3|-|TRBD1|TRBV5-1
TGCGCCAGCAGCTTGGTAGGGACAGGGCCTCATACGCAGTATTTT
CASSLVGTGPHTQYF
>TRBJ2-1|few|TRBD2|TRBV4-3
TGCGCCAGCAGCCAAAATGCGGGAGGGCCAGACAATGAGCAGTTCTTC
CASSQNAGGPDNEQFF
>TRBJ2-5|-|TRBD1|TRBV7-2
TGTGCCAGCAGCTTAGTAAGGACAGGGGGCCAAGAGACCCAGTACTTC
CASSLVRTGGQETQYF
>TRBJ2-7|few|TRBD2|TRBV19
TGTGCCAGTACCCCCCGGGCTAGCGGTACCTACGAGCAGTACTTC
CASTPRASGTYEQYF
>TRBJ2-7|-|TRBD2|TRBV28
TGTGCCAGCAGTTTAGCGGGGGGAAACTACGAGCAGTACTTC
CASSLAGGNYEQYF
>TRBJ1-1|-|TRBD1|TRBV7-9
TGTGCCAGCACCCGGACCGGGACAGGGCACACTGAAGCTTTCTTT
CASTRTGTGHTEAFF
>TRBJ2-3|-|-|TRBV19
TGTGCCAGTAGTTCGTCCTGGACCCCTAGCACAGATACGCAGTATTTT
CASSSSWTPSTDTQYF
>TRBJ2-3|-|TRBD1|TRBV7-7
TGTGCCAGCAGCTTGGGGACAGGGGTTTCAGATACGCAGTATTTT
CASSLGTGVSDTQYF
>TRBJ1-1|few|-|TRBV18
TGTGCCAGCTCATCTAACAGGAACACTGAAGCTTTCTTT
CASSSNRNTEAFF
>TRBJ2-7|-|-|TRBV29-1
TGCAGCGTTGTACGTACCTCCTTC
CSVVRTSF
>TRBJ2-2|-|-|TRBV5-4
TGTGCCAGCAGCTTGGCCGTCACCGGGGAGCTGTTTTTT
CASSLAVTGELFF
>TRBJ2-7|-|TRBD2|TRBV7-6
TGTGCCAGCAGCCTTCTAGGTAGCGGGAGGGCCCGGTCCTACGAGCAGTACTTC
CASSLLGSGRARSYEQYF
>TRBJ1-2|-|TRBD1|TRBV5-1
TGCGCCAGCAGCTATGGGGACAGGGGGTTCGCTAACTATGGCTACACCTTC
CASSYGDRGFANYGYTF
>TRBJ1-3|-|TRBD1|TRBV7-4
TGTGCCAGCAGCTTTCACAGGGGGCTGATTGGAAACACCATATATTTT
CASSFHRGLIGNTIYF
>TRBJ1-1|few|-|TRBV5-1
TGCGCCAGCAGCACGACGGGAGGGACGGAAGCTTTCTTT
CASSTTGGTEAFF
>TRBJ1-4|-|-|TRBV5-5
TGTGCCAGCAGTTTTACCGGGACGGCGAATGAAAAACTGTTTTTT
CASSFTGTANEKLFF
>TRBJ2-2|-|TRBD1|TRBV30
TGTGCCTGGGACAGGGTTAACACCGGGGAGCTGTTTTTT
CAWDRVNTGELFF
>TRBJ1-4|-|-|TRBV7-8
TGTGCCAGCAGCATAGCACACACCCCTGGGTGGGGGGGCGATGAAAAACTGTTTTTT
CASSIAHTPGWGGDEKLFF
>TRBJ2-3|-|TRBD1|TRBV29-1
TGCAGCGTGGAAAGCAGGGGGCCTACAGATACGCAGTATTTT
CSVESRGPTDTQYF
>TRBJ2-1|-|TRBD1|TRBV2
TGTGCCAGCGGCCGGGACAGGGGCGCCTACAATGAGCAGTTCTTC
CASGRDRGAYNEQFF
>TRBJ2-7|-|-|TRBV6-5
TGTGCCAGCAGTAATGAGGACAGAGCCTACGAGCAGTACTTC
CASSNEDRAYEQYF
>TRBJ1-1|medium-sized|-|TRBV6-6
TGTGCCAGCAGTTACGGGGGTACTGAAGCTTTCTTT
CASSYGGTEAFF
>TRBJ2-4|-|-|TRBV7-8
TGTGCCAGCAGCCCGAGGGGGGCCTCTTTAGCCAAAAACATTCAGTACTTC
CASSPRGASLAKNIQYF
>TRBJ2-5|-|-|TRBV2
TGTGCCAGCAGTGAAGGGGAGACCCAGTACTTC
CASSEGETQYF
>TRBJ1-2|-|-|TRBV4-2
TGTGCCAGCAGCCAAGCCGTGACGGAGGCTTTGGGTGGCTACACCTTC
CASSQAVTEALGGYTF
>TRBJ1-3|medium-sized|-|TRBV9
TGTGCCAGCAGCGTCGGGGACATGAATGGAAACACCATATATTTT
CASSVGDMNGNTIYF